This entry features one TCR beta chain sequence. Per the study methods: Amplification of reference gene primers provided the estimated nucleated cell counts. Using immunoSEQ multiplex PCR, the repertoire was profiled, and TCRdb retains in-frame clones only, with some absent. Clonal size and the V and J genes are those of that table, whereas D and trimming came from the DNA. The sample has more than 130,000 clones, about 88% seen once. This specimen comes from a study of blood T cell repertoires in COVID-19. Study at large: Sources were T cells, B-cell-depleted T cells, or PBMCs; the material itself was cDNA or gDNA.

The sample consisted of peripheral blood. This receptor was identified in a man aged 45 to 65 with active or convalescent COVID-19.

CDR3 loop: CASSEVLAGGQKYF. CDR3 nucleotides: TGTGCCAGCAGTGAGGTCCTAGCGGGAGGACAGAAGTACTTC. V usage is TRBV2 and J usage is TRBJ2-7, with TRBD2 identical over 11 bases. The germline V gene encodes CDR1 SNHLY and CDR2 FYNNEI. V lost 3 bases, J lost 11 bases, and 9 bases stayed unmatched. The CDR3 totals 14 residues. Filled out from reference TRBV2 and TRBJ2-7, the complete variable domain reads EPEVTQTPSHQVTQMGQEVILRCVPISNHLYFYWYRQILGQKVEFLVSFYNNEISEKSEIFDDQFSVERPDGSNFTLKIRSTKLEDSAMYFCASSEVLAGGQKYFGPGTRLTVT.